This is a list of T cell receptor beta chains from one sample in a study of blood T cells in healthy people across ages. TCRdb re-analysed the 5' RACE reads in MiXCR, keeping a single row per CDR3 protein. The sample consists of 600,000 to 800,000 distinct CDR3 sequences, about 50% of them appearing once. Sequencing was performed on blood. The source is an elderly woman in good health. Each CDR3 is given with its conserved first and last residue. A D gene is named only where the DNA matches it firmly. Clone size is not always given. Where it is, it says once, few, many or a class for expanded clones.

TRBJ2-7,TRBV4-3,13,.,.,CASSQDHYNEQYF,TGCGCCAGCAGCCAAGACCACTACAATGAGCAGTACTTC
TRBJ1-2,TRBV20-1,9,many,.,CSASRGYTF,TGCAGTGCTAGCAGGGGCTACACCTTC
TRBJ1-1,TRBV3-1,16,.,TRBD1,CASSQVAGGGRTGAFF,TGTGCCAGCAGCCAAGTAGCAGGGGGCGGAAGAACTGGAGCTTTCTTT
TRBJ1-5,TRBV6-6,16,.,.,CASTARGGEFNQPQHF,TGTGCCAGCACCGCACGGGGCGGGGAATTCAATCAGCCCCAGCATTTT
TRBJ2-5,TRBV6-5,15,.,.,CASSYLGTSQETQYF,TGTGCCAGCAGTTACTTAGGGACGAGCCAAGAGACCCAGTACTTC
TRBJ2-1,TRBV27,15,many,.,CASSRTGTGYNEQFF,TGTGCCAGCAGTCGTACCGGGACGGGCTACAATGAGCAGTTCTTC
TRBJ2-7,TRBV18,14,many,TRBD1,CASSPGTGDYEQYF,TGTGCCAGCTCACCGGGGACAGGAGACTACGAGCAGTACTTC
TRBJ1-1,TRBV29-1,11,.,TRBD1,CSGQENTEAFF,TGCAGTGGACAGGAGAACACTGAAGCTTTCTTT
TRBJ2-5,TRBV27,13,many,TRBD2,CASSFGTSGTQYF,TGTGCCAGCAGTTTCGGGACTAGCGGGACCCAGTACTTC
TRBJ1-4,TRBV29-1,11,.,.,CSVNWGQKLFF,TGCAGCGTTAATTGGGGGCAAAAACTGTTTTTT
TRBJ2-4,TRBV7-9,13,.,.,CASSRDKKLILYF,TGTGCCAGCAGTAGAGACAAAAAACTCATTTTGTACTTC
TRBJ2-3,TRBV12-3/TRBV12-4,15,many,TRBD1,CASRTNRGPTDTQYF,TGTGCCAGCAGAACAAACAGGGGACCCACAGATACGCAGTATTTT
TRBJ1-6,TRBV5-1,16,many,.,CASSLTPDPYNSPLHF,TGCGCCAGCAGCCTTACCCCGGACCCTTATAATTCACCCCTCCACTTT
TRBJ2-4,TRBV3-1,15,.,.,CASSQATVAKNIKYF,TGTGCCAGCAGCCAGGCGACAGTGGCCAAAAACATTAAGTACTTC
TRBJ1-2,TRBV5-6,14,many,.,CASSARRTSYGYTF,TGTGCCAGCAGCGCCCGACGGACTAGCTATGGCTACACCTTC